These T cell receptor beta chains were read from a single sample in a study of shared clonotypes between healthy human individuals. The assay was immunoSEQ multiplex PCR, and TCRdb's table has in-frame clones only and misses some. There are about 2 million clones in the sample; roughly 95% occur only once, and roughly 1.1% lies in the top ten. The sequencing input was naive CD8+ T cells sorted from blood. These receptors were collected from a young man in good health. The CDR3 runs from the conserved cysteine through the conserved F or W. A D gene is named only where the DNA matches it firmly. A row's size may be missing; if present it is once, few, many or a size class.

TRBV30	TRBJ2-7	TRBD1	NA	TGTGCCTGGAGTCCCGGGACAGGGGCCTACGAGCAGTACTTC	CAWSPGTGAYEQYF
TRBV27	TRBJ2-4	NA	NA	TGTGCCAGCGGCCTGGGGGGGCTAGCCAAAAACATTCAGTACTTC	CASGLGGLAKNIQYF
TRBV25-1	TRBJ2-5	NA	NA	TGTGCCAGCAGTGAATTTTCAGGGGCAGAGACCCAGTACTTC	CASSEFSGAETQYF
TRBV4-3	TRBJ2-7	TRBD2	NA	TGCGCCAGCAGCCAGTCTTCTCGGCTAGCGGGAGTCGAGCAGTACTTC	CASSQSSRLAGVEQYF
TRBV13	TRBJ1-1	NA	NA	TGTGCCAGCAGCTTAGGTGCGGGGAATGAAGCTTTCTTT	CASSLGAGNEAFF
TRBV5-6	TRBJ2-7	TRBD2	NA	TGTGCCAGCAGCTTGGGACTAGCGGATTACGAGCAGTACTTC	CASSLGLADYEQYF
TRBV5-1	TRBJ2-7	NA	NA	TGCGCCAGCAGTTTGGGGGTTACCCTCGAGCAGTACTTC	CASSLGVTLEQYF
TRBV7-9	TRBJ2-5	TRBD1	NA	TGTGCCAGCAGCTTAGAGGTCGGGGGACAGGCCGAATCAGGGGAGACCCAGTACTTC	CASSLEVGGQAESGETQYF
TRBV5-1	TRBJ2-7	TRBD1	NA	TGCGCCAGCAGCCCCGAGGACAGGCCCTACGAGCAGTACTTC	CASSPEDRPYEQYF
TRBV20-1	TRBJ2-7	NA	NA	TGCAGTGCTAGCGGGACCTACGAGCAGTACTTC	CSASGTYEQYF
TRBV10-2	TRBJ2-7	TRBD1	NA	TGCGCCAGCAGCGTACCGGGACAGGGGAGCTACGAGCAGTACTTC	CASSVPGQGSYEQYF
TRBV19	TRBJ2-7	NA	NA	TGTGCCAGTAGTAACCAGGGATCCTACGAGCAGTACTTC	CASSNQGSYEQYF
TRBV7-9	TRBJ1-6	TRBD1	NA	TGTGCCAGCAGACACGAATCAGGGGGGGAATTCTATAATTCACCCCTCCACTTT	CASRHESGGEFYNSPLHF
TRBV2	TRBJ1-4	NA	NA	TGTGCCAGCAGGCTAACAGGAGGCGCGGCTAATGAAAAACTGTTTTTT	CASRLTGGAANEKLFF
TRBV9	TRBJ2-3	NA	NA	TGTGCCAGCAGCCCCCCGGGGAGTCAAGGAGATACGCAGTATTTT	CASSPPGSQGDTQYF
TRBV2	TRBJ1-5	NA	NA	TGTGCCAGCATTATGAGCCCAAATCAGCCCCAGCATTTT	CASIMSPNQPQHF
TRBV5-8	TRBJ2-5	NA	NA	TGTGCCAGCAGTATCGTGGTTAGCTACGAAGCCCAGTACTTC	CASSIVVSYEAQYF
TRBV10-2	TRBJ1-2	NA	NA	TGCGCCAGCAGTGCGGACCGCCCGGGCTACACCTTC	CASSADRPGYTF
TRBV7-9	TRBJ2-7	TRBD1	NA	TGTGCCAGCAGCAGACAGGGTTACGAGCAGTACTTC	CASSRQGYEQYF
TRBV11-1	TRBJ2-1	TRBD2	NA	TGTGCCAGCAGCTCGGGACTAGAGGTAAATGAGCAGTTCTTC	CASSSGLEVNEQFF
TRBV2	TRBJ2-5	TRBD2	NA	TGTGCCAGCATGTCGCTAGCGGGGGGTGTGGAGACCCAGTACTTC	CASMSLAGGVETQYF
TRBV6-5	TRBJ1-2	NA	NA	TGTGCCAGCACCTTGGGAGGTAACTATGGCTACACCTTC	CASTLGGNYGYTF
TRBV7-9	TRBJ2-3	TRBD2	NA	TGTGCCAGCAGCTGGGGGACGGGACTAGCGACAGATACGCAGTATTTT	CASSWGTGLATDTQYF
TRBV5-8	TRBJ2-7	TRBD2	NA	TGTGCCAGCAGCTTCGATAGCGGGAACTACGAGCAGTACTTC	CASSFDSGNYEQYF
TRBV4-1	TRBJ2-5	TRBD2	NA	TGCGCCAGCAGCCAGGAAACTAGCGGGATGGAGACCCAGTACTTC	CASSQETSGMETQYF
TRBV2	TRBJ2-7	TRBD1	NA	TGTGCCAGCGGAGGGACAGGGCCATACGAGCAGTACTTC	CASGGTGPYEQYF
TRBV7-9	TRBJ2-3	NA	NA	TGTGCCAGCAGCTCGCCACAATACAGGGAAAGCACAGATACGCAGTATTTT	CASSSPQYRESTDTQYF
TRBV6-6	TRBJ2-3	NA	NA	TGTGCCAGCAGTTACTCGACTGCAGAGGCAGATACGCAGTATTTT	CASSYSTAEADTQYF
TRBV7-2	TRBJ1-1	TRBD1	once	TGTGCCAGCAGCTGGTCCGGGACAGGGAACACTGAAGCTTTCTTT	CASSWSGTGNTEAFF
TRBV28	TRBJ1-1	NA	once	TGTGCCAGCAGTTTAGGGGGGGAAAACACTGAAGCTTTCTTT	CASSLGGENTEAFF
TRBV4-1	TRBJ2-1	NA	NA	TGCGCCAGCAGCCAAACCAGGGGAGGTAATGAGCAGTTCTTC	CASSQTRGGNEQFF
TRBV27	TRBJ1-2	NA	NA	TGTGCCAGCAGGCAGACCGACACACCTTATGGCTACACCTTC	CASRQTDTPYGYTF
TRBV27	TRBJ2-2	NA	NA	TGTGCCAGCAGCCTGGTGATAGGGAACACCGGGGAGCTGTTTTTT	CASSLVIGNTGELFF
TRBV5-1	TRBJ2-1	TRBD2	NA	TGCGCCAGCAGCTTGCTAGCGGGGCACAATGAGCAGTTCTTC	CASSLLAGHNEQFF
TRBV9	TRBJ2-7	NA	NA	TGTGCCAGCAGCGTAGCAGGGACGAGCTCCTACGAGCAGTACTTC	CASSVAGTSSYEQYF
TRBV28	TRBJ1-4	NA	NA	TGTGCCAGCAGCCGCCCCAGGGAGGGTGAAAAACTGTTTTTT	CASSRPREGEKLFF
TRBV9	TRBJ2-2	NA	NA	TGTGCCAGCAGCGTAGCTGACACCGGGGAGCTGTTTTTT	CASSVADTGELFF
TRBV7-8	TRBJ1-3	NA	NA	TGTGCCGGCCTGTCAGAAAACACCATATATTTT	CAGLSENTIYF
TRBV10-1	TRBJ2-1	NA	NA	TGCGCCAGCAGTGAGTCGATGGGTAATGAGCAGTTCTTC	CASSESMGNEQFF
TRBV4-1	TRBJ1-6	NA	NA	TGCGCCAGCAGCCTCGGAGACAGGAGCTCCTATAATTCACCCCTCCACTTT	CASSLGDRSSYNSPLHF
TRBV6-1	TRBJ2-7	NA	NA	TGTGCCAGCAGTGAAGCCGCGAACTACCCCTACGAGCAGTACTTC	CASSEAANYPYEQYF
TRBV2	TRBJ2-2	NA	NA	TGTGCCAGCAGCGCCGTGGAGGGAACCGGGGAGCTGTTTTTT	CASSAVEGTGELFF
TRBV25-1	TRBJ1-1	NA	NA	TGTGCCAGCAGGATGGGACATCAGAACACTGAAGCTTTCTTT	CASRMGHQNTEAFF
TRBV27	TRBJ2-1	TRBD1	NA	TGTGCCAGCAGCGCCACAGGGGTTAGAGAGCAGTTCTTC	CASSATGVREQFF
TRBV29-1	TRBJ2-5	TRBD1	NA	TGCAGCGTTGTTGCGGAACAGGGGTTTGGGGCCAAAGAGACCCAGTACTTC	CSVVAEQGFGAKETQYF
TRBV5-6	TRBJ2-2	NA	NA	TGTGCCAGCAGCTTTGGCACAGGCACCGGGGAGCTGTTTTTT	CASSFGTGTGELFF
TRBV27	TRBJ2-7	TRBD2	NA	TGTGCCAGCAGCCACGGGACTAAAGGTCTCGAGCAGTACTTC	CASSHGTKGLEQYF
TRBV7-9	TRBJ2-1	TRBD2	NA	TGTGCCAGCAGCCCCAGGGGGACTAGCCTCTACAATGAGCAGTTCTTC	CASSPRGTSLYNEQFF
TRBV2	TRBJ2-7	TRBD1	NA	TGTGCCAGCGCCCCAGACAGGGCGGCCTACGAGCAGTACTTC	CASAPDRAAYEQYF
TRBV28	TRBJ2-7	NA	NA	TGTGCCAGCAGTTTGATGAGTCGGCTATACGAGCAGTACTTC	CASSLMSRLYEQYF
TRBV10-3	TRBJ2-5	TRBD1	NA	TGTGCCATCAGTGAAGACAGGGGAGAGACCCAGTACTTC	CAISEDRGETQYF
TRBV7-9	TRBJ2-3	NA	NA	TGTGCCAGCAGCTTAGCAGGGGATGGCACAGATACGCAGTATTTT	CASSLAGDGTDTQYF
TRBV15	TRBJ2-1	NA	NA	TGTGCCACCAGCAGCGACCAGGGCGATGAGCAGTTCTTC	CATSSDQGDEQFF
TRBV4-3	TRBJ2-7	TRBD1	NA	TGCGCCAGCAGCCACGGGACAGGGAGGATGTCCTACGAGCAGTACTTC	CASSHGTGRMSYEQYF
TRBV29-1	TRBJ2-7	TRBD2	NA	TGCAGCGTTGAAGAAGGACTAGCGGGAGACTACGAGCAGTACTTC	CSVEEGLAGDYEQYF
TRBV5-6	TRBJ1-2	TRBD1	NA	TGTGCCAGCAGCTTCGGGACAGGGGGCATAGGAGGCTACACCTTC	CASSFGTGGIGGYTF
TRBV2	TRBJ1-1	NA	NA	TGTGCCAGCACCGAACAGCCTCCGGGGGTGAGTGGAACTGAAGCTTTCTTT	CASTEQPPGVSGTEAFF
TRBV6-1	TRBJ2-7	NA	NA	TGTGCCAGCAGTGAAGCGCTCCCCGGGAGTGATATCTCCTACGAGCAGTACTTC	CASSEALPGSDISYEQYF
TRBV29-1	TRBJ2-5	TRBD1	once	TGCAGCGTTGATCAGGGGGTAGAGACCCAGTACTTC	CSVDQGVETQYF
TRBV7-9	TRBJ2-1	NA	NA	TGTGCCAGCAGCTTAGAGCAGGTTAGAAACCCGGAGCAGTTCTTC	CASSLEQVRNPEQFF